This TCR beta chain emerged from a study of cytomegalovirus exposure and HLA in healthy donors. The V gene end was trimmed by 4 bases and the J gene end by 6 bases; junction bases not matched to a gene: 12. The germline CDR1 and CDR2 sequences are SGHDT and YYEEEE. This CDR3 is 15 amino acids long. The PCR was carried out with 60 Vbeta primers and 13 Jbeta primers. The data were produced by immunoSEQ multiplex PCR, yet TCRdb's version contains in-frame clones alone and is incomplete. Of approximately 200,000 clones in the sample, around three quarters are singletons; the top ten hold under 4.5%. Sequencing was carried out using PBMCs. This rearrangement joins TRBV5-6 to TRBJ2-7; TRBD2 aligns across 8 bases. The TCR sequence derives from a woman aged 30 to 39 in good health and CMV-seropositive. The CDR3 reads CASSLSGSPFREQYF. Written as DNA, the CDR3 is TGTGCCAGCAGCCTGAGCGGGAGCCCATTCCGCGAGCAGTACTTC.